This T cell receptor (beta chain) was documented in a study of cytomegalovirus exposure and HLA in healthy donors. Use of 60 Vbeta and 13 Jbeta primers characterized the PCR. Some clones are missing from TCRdb's copy, which holds only in-frame ones; the method was immunoSEQ multiplex PCR. This table holds some 200,000 clones, roughly 76% found once. This clone appeared a single time. Its matching antigen is unknown. Per germline, CDR1 SGHTA and CDR2 FQGNSA. V was pared by 5 bases and J by 2 bases, with 7 bases of the junction left unmatched. This CDR3 has 15 residues. Whole-study results and caveats: The authors later linked a missense DCLRE1C variant to TCR beta V- and J-gene trimming. In a later analysis, an Asian-associated ancestry cluster reportedly showed fewer N-insertions than the approximately 610-donor mean. The availability of immune exposure information extended only to CMV serostatus. In vitro checks showed that a few CMV-associated chains really do target CMV antigens.

This chain links TRBV7-2 with TRBJ2-3; 7 nucleotides agree with TRBD1. Specimen: PBMCs. This clonotype originated in a man aged 35 to 55 in good health and CMV-seropositive. The CDR3: CASSATGTVTDTQYF. CDR3 DNA: TGTGCCAGCAGCGCGACAGGGACGGTCACAGATACGCAGTATTTT.